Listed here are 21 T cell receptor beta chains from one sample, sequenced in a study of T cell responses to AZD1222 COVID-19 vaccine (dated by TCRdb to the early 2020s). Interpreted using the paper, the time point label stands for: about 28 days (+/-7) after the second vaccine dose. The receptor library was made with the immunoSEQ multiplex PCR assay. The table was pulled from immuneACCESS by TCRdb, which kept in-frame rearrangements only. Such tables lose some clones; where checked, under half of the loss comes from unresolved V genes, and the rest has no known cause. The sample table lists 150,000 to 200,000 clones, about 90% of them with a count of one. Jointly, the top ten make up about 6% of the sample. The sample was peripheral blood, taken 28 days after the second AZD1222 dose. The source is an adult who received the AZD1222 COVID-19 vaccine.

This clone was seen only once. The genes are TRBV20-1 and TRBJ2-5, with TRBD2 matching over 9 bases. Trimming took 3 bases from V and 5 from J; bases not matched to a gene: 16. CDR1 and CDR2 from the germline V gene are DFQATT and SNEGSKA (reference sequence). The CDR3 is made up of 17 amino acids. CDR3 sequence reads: CSASSQGGLAFWETQYF. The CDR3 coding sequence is TGCAGTGCTAGTTCCCAGGGGGGACTAGCTTTTTGGGAGACCCAGTACTTC.

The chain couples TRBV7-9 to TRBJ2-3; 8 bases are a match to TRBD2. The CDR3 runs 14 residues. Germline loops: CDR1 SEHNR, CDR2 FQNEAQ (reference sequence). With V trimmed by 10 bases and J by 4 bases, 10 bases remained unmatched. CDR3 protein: CAIPITSGPDTQYF. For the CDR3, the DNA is TGTGCCATCCCCATCACTAGCGGTCCAGATACGCAGTATTTT.

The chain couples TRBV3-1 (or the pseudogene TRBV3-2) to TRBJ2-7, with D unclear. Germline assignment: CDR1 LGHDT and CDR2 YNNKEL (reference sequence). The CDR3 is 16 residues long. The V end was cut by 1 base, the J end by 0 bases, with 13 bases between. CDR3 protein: CASSQVGQKLSYEQYF. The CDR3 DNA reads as TGTGCCAGCAGCCAAGTTGGCCAGAAACTCTCCTACGAGCAGTACTTC.

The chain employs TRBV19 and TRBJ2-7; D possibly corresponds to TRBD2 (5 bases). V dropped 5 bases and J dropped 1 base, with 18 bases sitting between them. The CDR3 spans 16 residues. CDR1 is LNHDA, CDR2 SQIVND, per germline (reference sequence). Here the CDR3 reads CASSARVAGGSYEQYF. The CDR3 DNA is TGTGCCAGTAGTGCCCGCGTTGCGGGCGGATCCTACGAGCAGTACTTC.

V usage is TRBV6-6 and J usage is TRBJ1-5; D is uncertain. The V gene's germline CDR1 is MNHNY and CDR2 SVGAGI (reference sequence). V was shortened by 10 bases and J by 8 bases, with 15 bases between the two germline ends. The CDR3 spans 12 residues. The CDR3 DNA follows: TGTGCCACCACCGCTATAAAGGAGCCCCAGCATTTT. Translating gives CATTAIKEPQHF.

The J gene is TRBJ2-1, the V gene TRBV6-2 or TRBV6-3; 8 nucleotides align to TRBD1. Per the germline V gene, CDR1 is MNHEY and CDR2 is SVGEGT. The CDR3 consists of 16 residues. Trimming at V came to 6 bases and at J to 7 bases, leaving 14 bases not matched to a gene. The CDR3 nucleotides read TGTGCCAGCAGCCAGCAGGGGGCTCCGTTCGGGAATGAGCAGTTCTTC. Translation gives CASSQQGAPFGNEQFF.

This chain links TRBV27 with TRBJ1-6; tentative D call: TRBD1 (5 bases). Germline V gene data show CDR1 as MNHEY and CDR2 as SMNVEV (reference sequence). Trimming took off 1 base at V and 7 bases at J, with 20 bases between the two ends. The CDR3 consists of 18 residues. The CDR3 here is CASSLLKAQGTRNSPLHF. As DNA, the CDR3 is TGTGCCAGCAGTTTATTGAAGGCCCAGGGAACTAGGAATTCACCCCTCCACTTT.

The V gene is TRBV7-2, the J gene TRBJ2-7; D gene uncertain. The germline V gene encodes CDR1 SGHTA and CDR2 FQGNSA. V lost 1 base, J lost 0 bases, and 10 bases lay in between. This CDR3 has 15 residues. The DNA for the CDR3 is TGTGCCAGCAGCTTAGTGGTGACGACCTCCTACGAGCAGTACTTC. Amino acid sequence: CASSLVVTTSYEQYF.

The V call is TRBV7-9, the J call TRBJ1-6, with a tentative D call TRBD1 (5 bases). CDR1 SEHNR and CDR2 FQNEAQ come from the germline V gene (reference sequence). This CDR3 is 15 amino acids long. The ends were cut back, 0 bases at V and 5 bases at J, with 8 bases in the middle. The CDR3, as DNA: TGTGCCAGCAGCTTAGCGTGGGGGGATAATTCACCCCTCCACTTT. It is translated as CASSLAWGDNSPLHF.

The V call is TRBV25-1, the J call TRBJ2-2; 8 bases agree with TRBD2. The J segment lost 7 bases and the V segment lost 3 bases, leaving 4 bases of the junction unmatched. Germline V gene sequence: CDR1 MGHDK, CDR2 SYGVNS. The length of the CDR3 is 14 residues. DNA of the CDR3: TGTGCCAGCAGTGAGACTAGCGTTCGCGGGGAGCTGTTTTTT. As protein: CASSETSVRGELFF.

CDR3 bases: TGCGCCAGCAGCTTGGACCTTAGGGAATACGAGCAGTACTTC. This sequence encodes CASSLDLREYEQYF. The chain uses TRBV5-1 and TRBJ2-7; D is unresolved. With 0 bases removed from V and 4 bases from J, the gap between germline ends came to 11 bases. Looked up from germline, CDR1 is SGHRS and CDR2 is YFSETQ. CDR3 length: 14 amino acids.

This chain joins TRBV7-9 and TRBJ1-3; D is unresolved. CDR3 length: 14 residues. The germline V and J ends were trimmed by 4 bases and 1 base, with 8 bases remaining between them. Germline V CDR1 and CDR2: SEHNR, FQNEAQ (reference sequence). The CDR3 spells CASSSGRSGNTIYF. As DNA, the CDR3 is TGTGCCAGCAGCTCAGGACGGTCTGGAAACACCATATATTTT.

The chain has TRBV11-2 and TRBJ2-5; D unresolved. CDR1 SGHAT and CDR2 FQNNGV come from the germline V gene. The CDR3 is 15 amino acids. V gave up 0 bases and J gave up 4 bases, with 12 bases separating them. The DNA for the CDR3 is TGTGCCAGCAGCTTAGATCCTGGTAGTTCAGAGACCCAGTACTTC. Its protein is CASSLDPGSSETQYF.

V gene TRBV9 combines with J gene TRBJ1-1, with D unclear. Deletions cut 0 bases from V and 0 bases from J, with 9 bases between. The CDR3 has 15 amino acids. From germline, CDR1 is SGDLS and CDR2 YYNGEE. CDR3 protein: CASSVGGGLNTEAFF. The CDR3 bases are TGTGCCAGCAGCGTAGGGGGAGGGTTGAACACTGAAGCTTTCTTT. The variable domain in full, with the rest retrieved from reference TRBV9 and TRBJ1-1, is DSGVTQTPKHLITATGQRVTLRCSPRSGDLSVYWYQQSLDQGLQFLIQYYNGEERAKGNILERFSAQQFPDLHSELNLSSLELGDSALYFCASSVGGGLNTEAFFGQGTRLTVV.

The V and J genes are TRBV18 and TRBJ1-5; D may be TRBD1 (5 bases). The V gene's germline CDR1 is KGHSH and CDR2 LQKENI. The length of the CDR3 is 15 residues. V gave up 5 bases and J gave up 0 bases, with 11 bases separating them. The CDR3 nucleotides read TGTGCCAGCTCATCGAATACAGGTAGCAATCAGCCCCAGCATTTT. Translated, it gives CASSSNTGSNQPQHF.

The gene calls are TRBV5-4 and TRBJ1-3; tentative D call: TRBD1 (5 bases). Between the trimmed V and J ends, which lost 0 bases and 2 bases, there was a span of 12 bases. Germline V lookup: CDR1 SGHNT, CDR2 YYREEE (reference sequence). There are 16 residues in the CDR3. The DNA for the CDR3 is TGTGCCAGCAGCTTGGCGGGGGGAAGCCCTGGAAACACCATATATTTT. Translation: CASSLAGGSPGNTIYF.

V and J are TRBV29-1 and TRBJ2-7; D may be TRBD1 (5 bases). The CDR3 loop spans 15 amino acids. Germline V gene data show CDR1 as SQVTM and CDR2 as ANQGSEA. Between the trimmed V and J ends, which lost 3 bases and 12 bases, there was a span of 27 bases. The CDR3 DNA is TGCAGCGTTGATATGGAAAGTGGCAAGGGGCATGGTCGGTACTTC. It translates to CSVDMESGKGHGRYF.

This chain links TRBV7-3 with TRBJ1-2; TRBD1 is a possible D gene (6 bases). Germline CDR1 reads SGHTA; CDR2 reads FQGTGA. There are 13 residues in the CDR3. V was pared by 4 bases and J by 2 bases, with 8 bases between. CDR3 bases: TGTGCCAGCAGCTCCGGACAGAACTATGGCTACACCTTC. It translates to CASSSGQNYGYTF.

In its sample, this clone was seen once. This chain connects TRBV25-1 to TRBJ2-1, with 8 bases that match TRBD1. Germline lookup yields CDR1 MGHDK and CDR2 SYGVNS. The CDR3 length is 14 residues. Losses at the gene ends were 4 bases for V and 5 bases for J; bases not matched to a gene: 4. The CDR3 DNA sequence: TGTGCCAGCAGTGTGACAGGGGTCGACAATGAGCAGTTCTTC. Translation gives CASSVTGVDNEQFF.

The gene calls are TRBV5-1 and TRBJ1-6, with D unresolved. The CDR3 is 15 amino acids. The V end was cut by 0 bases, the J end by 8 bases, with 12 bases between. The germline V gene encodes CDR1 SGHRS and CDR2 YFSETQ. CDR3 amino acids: CASSLVATEDSPLHF. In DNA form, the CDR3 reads TGCGCCAGCAGCTTGGTTGCGACGGAGGATTCACCCCTCCACTTT. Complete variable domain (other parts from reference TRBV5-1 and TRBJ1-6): KAGVTQTPRYLIKTRGQQVTLSCSPISGHRSVSWYQQTPGQGLQFLFEYFSETQRNKGNFPGRFSGRQFSNSRSEMNVSTLELGDSALYLCASSLVATEDSPLHFGNGTRLTVT.

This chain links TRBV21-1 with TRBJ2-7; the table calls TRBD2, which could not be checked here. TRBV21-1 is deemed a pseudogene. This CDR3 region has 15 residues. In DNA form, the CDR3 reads TGTGCCAGCAGCAAAGGGCGGGGCCCAGCGGAAGAGCAGTACTTC. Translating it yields CASSKGRGPAEEQYF.